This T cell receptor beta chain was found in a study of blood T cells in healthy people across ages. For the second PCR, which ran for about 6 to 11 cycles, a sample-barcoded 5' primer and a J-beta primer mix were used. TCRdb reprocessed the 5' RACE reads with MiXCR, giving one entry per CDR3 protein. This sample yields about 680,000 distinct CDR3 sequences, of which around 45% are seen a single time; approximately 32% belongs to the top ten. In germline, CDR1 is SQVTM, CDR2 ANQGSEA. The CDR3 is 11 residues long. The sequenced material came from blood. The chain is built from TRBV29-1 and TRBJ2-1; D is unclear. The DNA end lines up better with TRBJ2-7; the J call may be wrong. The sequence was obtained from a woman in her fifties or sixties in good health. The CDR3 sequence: CSVANYNEQYF. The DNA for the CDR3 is TGCAGCGTCGCTAATTACAATGAGCAGTACTTC.